This T cell receptor beta chain was captured by sequencing in a study of blood T cell repertoires in COVID-19. This clone was seen only once. The ends were cut back, 7 bases at V and 5 bases at J, with 17 bases in the middle. Germline V gene lookup returns CDR1 SQVTM and CDR2 ANQGSEA. The CDR3 spans 13 residues. Sequencing used immunoSEQ multiplex PCR; TCRdb keeps in-frame clones, though not all of them. The table lists hundreds of thousands of clones, roughly 85% of them singletons. This receptor was identified in a human donor in a cohort sampled during active COVID-19. The chain uses TRBV29-1 and TRBJ2-5; maybe TRBD1 (5 bases). Sequenced input: peripheral blood. The CDR3 reads CSASQGRIETQYF. CDR3 bases: TGCAGCGCCTCTCAGGGTCGTATCGAGACCCAGTACTTC.